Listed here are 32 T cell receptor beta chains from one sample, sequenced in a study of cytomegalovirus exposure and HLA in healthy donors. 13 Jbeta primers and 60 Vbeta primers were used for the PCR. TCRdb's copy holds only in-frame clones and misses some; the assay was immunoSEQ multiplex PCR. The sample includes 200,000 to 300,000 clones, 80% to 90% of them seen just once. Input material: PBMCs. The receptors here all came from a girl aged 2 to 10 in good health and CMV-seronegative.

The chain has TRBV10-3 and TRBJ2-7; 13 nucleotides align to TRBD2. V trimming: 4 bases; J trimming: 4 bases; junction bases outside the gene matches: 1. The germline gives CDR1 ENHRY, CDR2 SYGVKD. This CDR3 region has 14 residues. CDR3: CAISGTSGRYEQYF. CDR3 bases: TGTGCCATCAGTGGGACTAGCGGGAGATACGAGCAGTACTTC.

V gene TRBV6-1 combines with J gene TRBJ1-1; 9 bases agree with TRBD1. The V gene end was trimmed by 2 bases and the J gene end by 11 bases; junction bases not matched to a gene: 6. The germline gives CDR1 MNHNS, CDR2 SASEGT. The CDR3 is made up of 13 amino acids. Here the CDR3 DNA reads TGTGCCAGCAGTGAAATGGACAGGGGAAGCGCTTTCTTT. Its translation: CASSEMDRGSAFF.

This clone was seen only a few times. The CDR3 reads CASTGSSVFTDTQYF. The CDR3 DNA follows: TGTGCCAGCACCGGGAGTAGCGTCTTCACAGATACGCAGTATTTT. The chain has TRBV5-5 and TRBJ2-3; D might be TRBD2 (6 bases). Germline V gene data show CDR1 as SGHKS and CDR2 as YYEKEE (reference sequence). The CDR3 is 15 amino acids. The germline V and J ends were trimmed by 6 bases and 2 bases, with 16 bases remaining between them.

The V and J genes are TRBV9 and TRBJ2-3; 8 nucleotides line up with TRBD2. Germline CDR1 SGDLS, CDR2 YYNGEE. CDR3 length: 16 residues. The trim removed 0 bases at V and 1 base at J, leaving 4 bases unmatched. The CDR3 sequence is CASSVERAGGTDTQYF. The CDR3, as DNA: TGTGCCAGCAGCGTAGAGAGAGCGGGAGGCACAGATACGCAGTATTTT. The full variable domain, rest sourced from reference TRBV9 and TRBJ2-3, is DSGVTQTPKHLITATGQRVTLRCSPRSGDLSVYWYQQSLDQGLQFLIQYYNGEERAKGNILERFSAQQFPDLHSELNLSSLELGDSALYFCASSVERAGGTDTQYFGPGTRLTVL.

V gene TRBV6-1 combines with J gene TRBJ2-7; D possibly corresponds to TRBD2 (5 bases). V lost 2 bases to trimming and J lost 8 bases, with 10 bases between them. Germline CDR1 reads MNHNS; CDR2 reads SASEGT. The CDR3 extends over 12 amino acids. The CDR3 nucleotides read TGTGCCAGCAGTGAACCATACGGGAAGCAGTACTTC. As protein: CASSEPYGKQYF.

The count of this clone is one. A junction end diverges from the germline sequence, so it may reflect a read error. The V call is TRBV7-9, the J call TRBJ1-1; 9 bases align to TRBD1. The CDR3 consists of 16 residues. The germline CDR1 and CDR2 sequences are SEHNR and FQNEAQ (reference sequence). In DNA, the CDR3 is TGTTCCAGCACCCTAAGCCAGGGACAGGGCAACACTGAAGCTTTCTTT. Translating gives CSSTLSQGQGNTEAFF.

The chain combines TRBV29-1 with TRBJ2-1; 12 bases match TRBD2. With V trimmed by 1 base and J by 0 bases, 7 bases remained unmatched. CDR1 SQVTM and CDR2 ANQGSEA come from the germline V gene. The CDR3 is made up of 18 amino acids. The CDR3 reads CSVEGLAGEWSSYNEQFF. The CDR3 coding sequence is TGCAGCGTTGAAGGACTAGCGGGAGAATGGAGCTCCTACAATGAGCAGTTCTTC.

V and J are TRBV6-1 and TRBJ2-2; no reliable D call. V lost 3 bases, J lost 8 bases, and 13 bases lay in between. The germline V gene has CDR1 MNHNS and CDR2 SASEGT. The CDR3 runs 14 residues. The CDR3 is CASSDLGPAGELFF. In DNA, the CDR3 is TGTGCCAGCAGTGACCTCGGCCCAGCGGGGGAGCTGTTTTTT.

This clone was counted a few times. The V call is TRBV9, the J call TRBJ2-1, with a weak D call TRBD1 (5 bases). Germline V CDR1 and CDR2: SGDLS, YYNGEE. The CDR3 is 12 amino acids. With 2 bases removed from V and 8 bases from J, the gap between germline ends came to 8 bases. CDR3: CASSVQGYEQFF. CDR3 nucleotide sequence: TGTGCCAGCAGCGTTCAGGGATATGAGCAGTTCTTC.

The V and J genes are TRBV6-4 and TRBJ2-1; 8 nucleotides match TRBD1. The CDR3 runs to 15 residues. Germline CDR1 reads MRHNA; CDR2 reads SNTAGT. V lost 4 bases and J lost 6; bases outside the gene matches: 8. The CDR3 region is CASSGDRSTINEQFF. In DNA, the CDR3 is TGTGCCAGCAGTGGGGACAGGTCTACCATCAATGAGCAGTTCTTC.

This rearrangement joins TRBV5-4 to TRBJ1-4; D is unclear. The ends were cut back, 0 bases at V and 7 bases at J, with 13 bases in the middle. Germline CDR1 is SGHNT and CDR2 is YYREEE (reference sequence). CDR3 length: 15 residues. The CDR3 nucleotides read TGTGCCAGCAGCTTGGATCAACAGCTCCCTGAAAAACTGTTTTTT. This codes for CASSLDQQLPEKLFF.

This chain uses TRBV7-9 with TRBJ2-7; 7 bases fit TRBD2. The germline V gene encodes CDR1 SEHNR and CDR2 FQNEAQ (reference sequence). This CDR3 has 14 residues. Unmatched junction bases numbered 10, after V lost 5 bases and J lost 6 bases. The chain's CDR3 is CASSPKSREAEQYF. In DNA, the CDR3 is TGTGCCAGCAGCCCTAAAAGCCGGGAGGCCGAGCAGTACTTC.

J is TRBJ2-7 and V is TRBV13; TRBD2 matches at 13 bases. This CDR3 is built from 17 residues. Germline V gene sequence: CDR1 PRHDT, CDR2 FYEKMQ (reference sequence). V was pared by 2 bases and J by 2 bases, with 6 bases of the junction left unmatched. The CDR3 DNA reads TGTGCCAGCAGCTTAATGGGAGGACTAGCGGGGGCCTACGAGCAGTACTTC. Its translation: CASSLMGGLAGAYEQYF.

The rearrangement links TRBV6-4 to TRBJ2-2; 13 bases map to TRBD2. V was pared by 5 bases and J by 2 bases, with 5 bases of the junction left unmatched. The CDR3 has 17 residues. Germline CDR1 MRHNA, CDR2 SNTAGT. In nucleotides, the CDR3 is TGTGCCAGCAGTAGGACTAGCGGGGGACCTAACACCGGGGAGCTGTTTTTT. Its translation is CASSRTSGGPNTGELFF.

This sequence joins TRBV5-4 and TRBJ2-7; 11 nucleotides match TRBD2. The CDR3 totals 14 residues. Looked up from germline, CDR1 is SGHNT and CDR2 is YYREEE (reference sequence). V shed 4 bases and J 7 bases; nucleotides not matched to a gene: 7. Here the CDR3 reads CASSETSGVREQYF. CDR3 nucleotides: TGTGCCAGCAGCGAGACTAGCGGGGTCAGAGAGCAGTACTTC.

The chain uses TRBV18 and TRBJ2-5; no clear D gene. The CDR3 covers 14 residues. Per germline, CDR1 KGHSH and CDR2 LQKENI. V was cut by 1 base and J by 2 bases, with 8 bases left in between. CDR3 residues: CASSPLATQETQYF. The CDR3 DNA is TGTGCCAGCTCACCACTTGCTACGCAAGAGACCCAGTACTTC.

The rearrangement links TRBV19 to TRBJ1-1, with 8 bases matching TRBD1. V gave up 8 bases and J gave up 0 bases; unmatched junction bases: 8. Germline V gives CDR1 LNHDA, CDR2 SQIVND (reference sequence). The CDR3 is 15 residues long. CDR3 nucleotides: TGTGCCAGTGCCCTGAACAGGGGGATGAACACTGAAGCTTTCTTT. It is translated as CASALNRGMNTEAFF.

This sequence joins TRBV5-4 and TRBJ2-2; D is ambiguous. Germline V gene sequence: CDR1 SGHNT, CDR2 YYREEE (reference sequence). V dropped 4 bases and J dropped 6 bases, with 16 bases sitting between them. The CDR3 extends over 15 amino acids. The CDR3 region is CASSPEWACAGELFF. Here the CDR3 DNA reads TGTGCCAGCAGCCCAGAGTGGGCCTGCGCCGGGGAGCTGTTTTTT. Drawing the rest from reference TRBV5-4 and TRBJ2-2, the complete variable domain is ETGVTQSPTHLIKTRGQQVTLRCSSQSGHNTVSWYQQALGQGPQFIFQYYREEENGRGNFPPRFSGLQFPNYSSELNVNALELDDSALYLCASSPEWACAGELFFGEGSRLTVL.

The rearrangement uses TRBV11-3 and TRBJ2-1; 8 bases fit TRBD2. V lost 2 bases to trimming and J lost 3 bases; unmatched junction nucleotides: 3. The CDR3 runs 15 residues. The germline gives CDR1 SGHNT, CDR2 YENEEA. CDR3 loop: CASSLTSGSYNEQFF. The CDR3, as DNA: TGTGCCAGCAGCTTAACCAGCGGGAGCTACAATGAGCAGTTCTTC.

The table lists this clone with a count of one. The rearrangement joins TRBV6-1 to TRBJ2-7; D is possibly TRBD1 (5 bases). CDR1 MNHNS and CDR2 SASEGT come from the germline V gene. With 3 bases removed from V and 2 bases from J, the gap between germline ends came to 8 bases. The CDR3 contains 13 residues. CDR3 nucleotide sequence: TGTGCCAGCAGTGACTGGACAACCTACGAGCAGTACTTC. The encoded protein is CASSDWTTYEQYF.

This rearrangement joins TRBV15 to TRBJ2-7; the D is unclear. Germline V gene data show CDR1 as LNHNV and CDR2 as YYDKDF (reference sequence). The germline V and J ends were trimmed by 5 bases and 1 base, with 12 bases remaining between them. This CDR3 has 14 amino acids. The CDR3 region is CATSLETRSYEQYF. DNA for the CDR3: TGTGCCACCAGCCTTGAGACACGGTCCTACGAGCAGTACTTC.

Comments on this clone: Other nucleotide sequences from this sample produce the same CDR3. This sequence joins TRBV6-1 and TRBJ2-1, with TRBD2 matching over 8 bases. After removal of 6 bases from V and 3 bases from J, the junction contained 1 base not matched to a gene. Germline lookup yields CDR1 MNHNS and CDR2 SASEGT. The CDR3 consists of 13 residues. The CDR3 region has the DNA TGTGCCAGCAGGGGACTAGGCTACAATGAGCAGTTCTTC. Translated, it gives CASRGLGYNEQFF.

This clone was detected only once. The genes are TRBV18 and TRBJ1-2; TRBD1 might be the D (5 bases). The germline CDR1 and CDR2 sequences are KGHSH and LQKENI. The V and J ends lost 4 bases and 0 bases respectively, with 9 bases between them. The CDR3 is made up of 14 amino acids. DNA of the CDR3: TGTGCCAGCTCACTGGGGGGTGCTAACTATGGCTACACCTTC. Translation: CASSLGGANYGYTF.

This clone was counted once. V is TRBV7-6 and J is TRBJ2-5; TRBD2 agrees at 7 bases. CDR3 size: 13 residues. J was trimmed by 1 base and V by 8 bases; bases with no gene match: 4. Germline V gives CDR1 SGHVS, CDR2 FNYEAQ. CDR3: CASEASGQETQYF. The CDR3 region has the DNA TGTGCCAGCGAGGCTAGCGGCCAAGAGACCCAGTACTTC.

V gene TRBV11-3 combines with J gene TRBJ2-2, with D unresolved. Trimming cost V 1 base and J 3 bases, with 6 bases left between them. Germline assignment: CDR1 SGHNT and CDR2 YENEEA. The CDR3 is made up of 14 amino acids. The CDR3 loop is CASSLGGDTGELFF. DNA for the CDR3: TGTGCCAGCAGCTTAGGAGGTGACACCGGGGAGCTGTTTTTT. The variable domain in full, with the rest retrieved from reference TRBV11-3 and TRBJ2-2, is EAGVVQSPRYKIIEKKQPVAFWCNPISGHNTLYWYLQNLGQGPELLIRYENEEAVDDSQLPKDRFSAERLKGVDSTLKIQPAELGDSAVYLCASSLGGDTGELFFGEGSRLTVL.

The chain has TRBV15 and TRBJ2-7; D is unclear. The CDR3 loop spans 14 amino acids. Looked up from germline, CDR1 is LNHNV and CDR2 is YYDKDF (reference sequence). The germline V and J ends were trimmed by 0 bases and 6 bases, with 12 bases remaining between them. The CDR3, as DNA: TGTGCCACCAGCAGAGATACCCCGTTCGGCGAGCAGTACTTC. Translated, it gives CATSRDTPFGEQYF.

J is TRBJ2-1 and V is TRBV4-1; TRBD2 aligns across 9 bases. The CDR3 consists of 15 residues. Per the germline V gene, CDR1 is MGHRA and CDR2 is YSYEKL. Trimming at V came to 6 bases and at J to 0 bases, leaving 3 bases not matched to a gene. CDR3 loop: CASSPSGNSYNEQFF. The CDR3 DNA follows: TGCGCCAGCAGTCCTAGCGGGAACTCCTACAATGAGCAGTTCTTC.

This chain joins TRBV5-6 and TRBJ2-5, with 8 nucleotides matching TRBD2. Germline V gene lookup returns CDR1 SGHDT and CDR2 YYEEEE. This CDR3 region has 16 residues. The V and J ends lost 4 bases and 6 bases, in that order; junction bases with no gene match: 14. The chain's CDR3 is CASSPRGGRGAQTQYF. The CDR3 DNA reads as TGTGCCAGCAGCCCCCGGGGGGGGCGGGGGGCCCAGACCCAGTACTTC. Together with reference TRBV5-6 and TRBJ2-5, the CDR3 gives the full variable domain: DAGVTQSPTHLIKTRGQQVTLRCSPKSGHDTVSWYQQALGQGPQFIFQYYEEEERQRGNFPDRFSGHQFPNYSSELNVNALLLGDSALYLCASSPRGGRGAQTQYFGPGTRLLVL.

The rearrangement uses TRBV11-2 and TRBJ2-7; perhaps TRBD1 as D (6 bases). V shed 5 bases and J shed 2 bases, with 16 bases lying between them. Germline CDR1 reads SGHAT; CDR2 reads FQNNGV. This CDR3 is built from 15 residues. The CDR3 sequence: CASSPRQVLAYEQYF. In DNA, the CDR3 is TGTGCCAGCAGCCCCCGACAGGTTTTAGCCTACGAGCAGTACTTC. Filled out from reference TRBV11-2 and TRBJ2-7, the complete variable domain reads EAGVAQSPRYKIIEKRQSVAFWCNPISGHATLYWYQQILGQGPKLLIQFQNNGVVDDSQLPKDRFSAERLKGVDSTLKIQPAKLEDSAVYLCASSPRQVLAYEQYFGPGTRLTVT.

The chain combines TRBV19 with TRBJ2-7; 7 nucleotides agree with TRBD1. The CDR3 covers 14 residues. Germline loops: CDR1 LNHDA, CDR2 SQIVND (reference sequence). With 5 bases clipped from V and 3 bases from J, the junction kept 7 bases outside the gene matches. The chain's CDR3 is CASSPFRDSYEQYF. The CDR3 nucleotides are TGTGCCAGTAGTCCATTCCGGGACAGCTACGAGCAGTACTTC.

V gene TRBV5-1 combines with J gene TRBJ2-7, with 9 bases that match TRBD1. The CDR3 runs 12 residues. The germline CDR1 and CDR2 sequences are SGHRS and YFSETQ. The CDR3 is CGTTGGAYEQYF. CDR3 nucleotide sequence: TGCGGCACGACAGGGGGAGCCTACGAGCAGTACTTC.

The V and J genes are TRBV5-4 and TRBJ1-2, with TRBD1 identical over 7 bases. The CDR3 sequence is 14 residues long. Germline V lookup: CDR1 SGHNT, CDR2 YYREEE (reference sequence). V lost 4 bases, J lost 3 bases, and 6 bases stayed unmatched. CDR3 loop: CASSLRDSYYGYTF. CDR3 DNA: TGTGCCAGCAGCCTCCGGGACAGTTACTATGGCTACACCTTC.